The 10 T cell receptor beta chains in this list originate from one sample, sequenced in a study of T cell changes during pregnancy in multiple sclerosis. The assay was immunoSEQ multiplex PCR, and TCRdb's table has in-frame clones only and misses some. The table includes about 92,000 clones, roughly 92% detected once. Sequences were derived from peripheral blood, sampled in the first trimester of pregnancy. Every receptor here comes from a female donor with multiple sclerosis, enrolled in a pregnancy study.

The chain joins TRBV9 to TRBJ2-3, with 8 bases matching TRBD2. The CDR3 length is 14 residues. The J segment lost 6 bases and the V segment lost 6 bases, leaving 9 bases of the junction unmatched. CDR1 is SGDLS, CDR2 YYNGEE, per germline. The DNA of the CDR3 is TGTGCCAGCAACCCTAGTGGCGGGAGGGATACGCAGTATTTT. Amino acid sequence: CASNPSGGRDTQYF.

This clone has a single count. The chain has TRBV4-3 and TRBJ2-1, with no clear D. The CDR3 sequence is 13 residues long. Germline lookup yields CDR1 LGHNA and CDR2 YSLEER. The ends were cut back, 0 bases at V and 9 bases at J, with 9 bases in the middle. CDR3 bases: TGCGCCAGCAGCCAAGATGGCGACTTTGAGCAGTTCTTC. This sequence encodes CASSQDGDFEQFF.

The genes are TRBV28 and TRBJ2-2; 7 positions agree with TRBD1. The ends lost 6 bases at V and 4 bases at J; junction bases unmatched: 11. CDR3 length equals 16 residues. Looked up from germline, CDR1 is MDHEN and CDR2 is SYDVKM. CDR3 DNA sequence: TGTGCCAGCAGAACCCGTGGGACAGTGTTCACCGGGGAGCTGTTTTTT. Translation gives CASRTRGTVFTGELFF.

The rearrangement uses TRBV9 and TRBJ2-7; D is undetermined. Trimming removed 0 bases at V and 6 bases at J, with 10 bases between. The CDR3 runs 13 residues. CDR1 is SGDLS and CDR2 is YYNGEE in the germline V gene. CDR3 in DNA: TGTGCCAGCAGCGTAGAGTCTCGGTCCGAGCAGTACTTC. This codes for CASSVESRSEQYF. The variable domain in full, with the rest retrieved from reference TRBV9 and TRBJ2-7, is DSGVTQTPKHLITATGQRVTLRCSPRSGDLSVYWYQQSLDQGLQFLIQYYNGEERAKGNILERFSAQQFPDLHSELNLSSLELGDSALYFCASSVESRSEQYFGPGTRLTVT.

The rearrangement joins TRBV7-8 to TRBJ2-7; TRBD2 agrees at 7 bases. Germline lookup yields CDR1 SGHVS and CDR2 FQNEAQ. The V segment lost 4 bases and the J segment 4 bases; nucleotides outside the gene matches: 7. The CDR3 is 14 residues long. CDR3 nucleotide sequence: TGTGCCAGCAGCTCGGAGAGCGGGGAGTACGAGCAGTACTTC. Its translation: CASSSESGEYEQYF.

DNA of the CDR3: TGTGCCAGCTCACCGGGGACAGGGAACTATGGCTACACCTTC. It yields the protein CASSPGTGNYGYTF. This rearrangement joins TRBV18 to TRBJ1-2; 9 bases are a match to TRBD1. CDR1 KGHSH and CDR2 LQKENI come from the germline V gene. The CDR3 loop spans 14 amino acids. Trimming cost V 3 bases and J 2 bases; bases outside gene matches: 1.

This sequence joins TRBV19 and TRBJ1-2, with D uncertain. V dropped 5 bases and J dropped 7 bases, with 14 bases sitting between them. CDR3 length equals 13 residues. The germline V gene has CDR1 LNHDA and CDR2 SQIVND (reference sequence). The CDR3 here is CASSGGRTTGYTF. CDR3 in DNA: TGTGCCAGTAGTGGAGGCAGGACGACTGGCTACACCTTC.

The chain joins TRBV4-1 to TRBJ2-5; a weak D match, TRBD2 (5 bases). This CDR3 has 15 amino acids. Germline V gene data show CDR1 as MGHRA and CDR2 as YSYEKL. V lost 5 bases and J lost 5, with 18 bases in between. CDR3 in amino acids: CASSEPPTGWETQYF. CDR3 sequence (DNA): TGCGCCAGCAGCGAGCCCCCGACGGGATGGGAGACCCAGTACTTC.

The V and J genes are TRBV28 and TRBJ1-4; weak D call: TRBD1 (5 bases). Germline CDR1 is MDHEN and CDR2 is SYDVKM. Trimming stripped 6 bases from V and 7 bases from J, with 18 bases between. The CDR3 sequence is 15 residues long. This CDR3 is CASSPSQGWTEKLFF. CDR3 nucleotide sequence: TGTGCCAGCAGCCCCTCGCAGGGTTGGACTGAAAAACTGTTTTTT. The full variable domain, its missing parts supplied by reference TRBV28 and TRBJ1-4, is DVKVTQSSRYLVKRTGEKVFLECVQDMDHENMFWYRQDPGLGLRLIYFSYDVKMKEKGDIPEGYSVSREKKERFSLILESASTNQTSMYLCASSPSQGWTEKLFFGSGTQLSVL.

This clone was seen more than once but under ten times. The chain links TRBV4-1 to TRBJ1-3; unclear D gene. This CDR3 region has 15 residues. CDR1 MGHRA and CDR2 YSYEKL come from the germline V gene. Trimming removed 0 bases from V and 2 bases from J, with 8 bases in between. The CDR3 is CASSQEGRTGNTIYF. Written as DNA, the CDR3 is TGCGCCAGCAGCCAAGAAGGCAGGACTGGAAACACCATATATTTT.